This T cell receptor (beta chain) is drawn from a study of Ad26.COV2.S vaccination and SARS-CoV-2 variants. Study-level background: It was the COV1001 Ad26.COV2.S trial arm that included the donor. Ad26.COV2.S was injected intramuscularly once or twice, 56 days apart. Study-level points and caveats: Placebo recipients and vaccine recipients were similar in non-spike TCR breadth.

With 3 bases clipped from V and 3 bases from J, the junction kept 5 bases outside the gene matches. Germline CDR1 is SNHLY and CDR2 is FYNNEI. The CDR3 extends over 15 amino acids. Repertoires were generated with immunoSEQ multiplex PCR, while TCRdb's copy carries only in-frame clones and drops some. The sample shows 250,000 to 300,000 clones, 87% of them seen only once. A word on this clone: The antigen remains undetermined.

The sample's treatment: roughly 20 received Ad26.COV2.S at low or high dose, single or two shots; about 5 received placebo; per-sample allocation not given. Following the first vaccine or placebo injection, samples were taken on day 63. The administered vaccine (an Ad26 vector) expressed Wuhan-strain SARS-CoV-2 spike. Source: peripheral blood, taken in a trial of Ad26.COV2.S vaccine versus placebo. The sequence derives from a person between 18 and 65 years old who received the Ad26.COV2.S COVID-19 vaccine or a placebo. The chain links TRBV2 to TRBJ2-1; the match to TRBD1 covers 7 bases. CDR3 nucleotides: TGTGCCAGCAGTGATTCAGGGGGTTACTACAATGAGCAGTTCTTC. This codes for CASSDSGGYYNEQFF. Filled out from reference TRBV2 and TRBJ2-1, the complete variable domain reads EPEVTQTPSHQVTQMGQEVILRCVPISNHLYFYWYRQILGQKVEFLVSFYNNEISEKSEIFDDQFSVERPDGSNFTLKIRSTKLEDSAMYFCASSDSGGYYNEQFFGPGTRLTVL.